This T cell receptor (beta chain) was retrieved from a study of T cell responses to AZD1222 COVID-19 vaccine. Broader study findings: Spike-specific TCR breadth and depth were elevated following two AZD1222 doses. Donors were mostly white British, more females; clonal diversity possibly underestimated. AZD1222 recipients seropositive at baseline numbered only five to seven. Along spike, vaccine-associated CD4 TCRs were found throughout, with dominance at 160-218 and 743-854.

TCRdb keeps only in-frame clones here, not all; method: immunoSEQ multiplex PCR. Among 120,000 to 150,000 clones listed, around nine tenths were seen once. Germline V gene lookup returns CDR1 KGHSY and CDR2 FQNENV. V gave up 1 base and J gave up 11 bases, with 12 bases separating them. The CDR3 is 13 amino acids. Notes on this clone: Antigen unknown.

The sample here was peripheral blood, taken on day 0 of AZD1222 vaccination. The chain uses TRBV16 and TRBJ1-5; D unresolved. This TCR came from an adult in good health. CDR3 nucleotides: TGTGCCAGCAGCCAATTCCCGCCGATAGCCCAGCATTTT. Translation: CASSQFPPIAQHF.